This T cell receptor beta chain was observed in a study of CD8+CD57+ T cells in acquired aplastic anemia. Study context: Sorted CD4+ plus CD8+ cells gave DNA averaging around 3 ug. Study-level points and caveats: Under 35 was the count of CD8+ CDR3 sequences that patients shared with controls. CD8+ Simpson's diversity did not differ significantly between patients and controls.

About this clonotype itself: Antigen unknown.

Using genomic DNA as the template, TCR beta VDJ and CDR3 profiling was carried out. MiXCR, run by TCRdb on the reads, gives a single entry per CDR3 protein. The table records some 160,000 distinct CDR3 sequences, less than 50% of them present only once. Patients who underwent sequencing had shown CD8+CD57+ cell expansion by flow cytometry. At the time of blood sampling, patients had not yet received any therapy. The CDR3 has 16 residues. The germline V gene has CDR1 LGHNA and CDR2 YNFKEQ. V was cut by 4 bases and J by 0 bases, with 15 bases left in between. The source of this sequence is a human donor with aplastic anemia. Sequencing input: sorted CD4+, CD8+, or CD8+CD57+ T cells (not recorded which) from PBMCs. The chain couples TRBV4-2 to TRBJ1-2; a possible D gene is TRBD1 (5 bases). As DNA, the CDR3 is TGTGCCAGCAGCCCCTCAGGGACCCAAGCTAACTATGGCTACACCTTC. It codes for CASSPSGTQANYGYTF.